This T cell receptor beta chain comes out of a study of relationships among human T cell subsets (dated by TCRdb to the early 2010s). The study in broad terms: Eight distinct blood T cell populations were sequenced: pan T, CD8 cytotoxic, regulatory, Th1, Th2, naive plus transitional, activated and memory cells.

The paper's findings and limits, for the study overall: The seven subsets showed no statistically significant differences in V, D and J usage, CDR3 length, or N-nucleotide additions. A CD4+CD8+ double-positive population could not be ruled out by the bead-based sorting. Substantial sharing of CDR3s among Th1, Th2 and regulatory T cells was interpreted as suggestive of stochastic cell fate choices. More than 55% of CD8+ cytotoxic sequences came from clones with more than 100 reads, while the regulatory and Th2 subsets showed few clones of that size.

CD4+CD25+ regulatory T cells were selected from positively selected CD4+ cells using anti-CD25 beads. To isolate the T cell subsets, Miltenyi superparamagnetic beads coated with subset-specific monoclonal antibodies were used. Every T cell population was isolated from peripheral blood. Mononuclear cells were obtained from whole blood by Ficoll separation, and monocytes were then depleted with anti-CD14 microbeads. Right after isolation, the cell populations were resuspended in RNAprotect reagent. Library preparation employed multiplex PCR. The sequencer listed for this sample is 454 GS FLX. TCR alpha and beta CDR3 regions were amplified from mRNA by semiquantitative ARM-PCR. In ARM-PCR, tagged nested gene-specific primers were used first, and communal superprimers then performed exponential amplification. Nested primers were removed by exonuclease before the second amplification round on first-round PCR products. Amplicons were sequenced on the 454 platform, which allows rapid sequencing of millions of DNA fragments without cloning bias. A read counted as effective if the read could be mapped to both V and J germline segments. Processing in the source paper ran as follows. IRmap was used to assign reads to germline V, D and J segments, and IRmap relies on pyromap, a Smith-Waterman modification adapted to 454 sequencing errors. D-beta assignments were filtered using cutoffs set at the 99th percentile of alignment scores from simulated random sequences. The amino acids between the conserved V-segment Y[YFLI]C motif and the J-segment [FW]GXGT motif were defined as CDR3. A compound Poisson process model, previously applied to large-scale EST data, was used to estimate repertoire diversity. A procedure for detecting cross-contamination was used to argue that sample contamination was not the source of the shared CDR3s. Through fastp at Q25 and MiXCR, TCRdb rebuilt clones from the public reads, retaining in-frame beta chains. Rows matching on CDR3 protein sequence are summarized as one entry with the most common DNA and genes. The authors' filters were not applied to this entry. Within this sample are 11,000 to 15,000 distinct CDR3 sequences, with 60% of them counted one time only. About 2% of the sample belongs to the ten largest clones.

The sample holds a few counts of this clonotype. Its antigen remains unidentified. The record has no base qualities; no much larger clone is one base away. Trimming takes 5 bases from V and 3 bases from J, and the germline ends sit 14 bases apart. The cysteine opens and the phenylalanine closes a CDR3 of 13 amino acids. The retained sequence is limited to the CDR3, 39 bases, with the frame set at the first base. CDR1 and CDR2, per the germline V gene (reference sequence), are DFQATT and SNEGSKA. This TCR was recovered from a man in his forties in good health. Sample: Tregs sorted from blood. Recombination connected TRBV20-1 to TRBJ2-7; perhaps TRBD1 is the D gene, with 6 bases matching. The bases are TGCAGTGCTGGGGGCAGGGCAAACTACGAGCAGTACTTC. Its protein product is CSAGGRANYEQYF.